The 4 T cell receptor beta chains in this list originate from one sample, sequenced in a study of cytomegalovirus exposure and HLA in healthy donors (dated by TCRdb to 2015 to 2018). Library generation was performed with the immunoSEQ multiplex PCR assay. For the multiplex PCR, a mixture combining 60 forward primers for TCR Vbeta segments and 13 reverse primers for TCR Jbeta segments was used. The table was pulled from immuneACCESS by TCRdb, which kept in-frame rearrangements only. Such tables lose some clones; where checked, under half of the loss comes from unresolved V genes, and the rest has no known cause. The sample table shows around 120,000 clones, and approximately 78% are seen once. 3% to 4% of the sample belongs to the ten largest clones. Sequenced material: PBMCs. The receptor set was obtained from a woman under 40 in good health and CMV-seropositive.

The genes are TRBV7-2 and TRBJ1-6; D may be TRBD1 (5 bases). This CDR3 spans 13 amino acids. The germline gives CDR1 SGHTA, CDR2 FQGNSA. V lost 8 bases and J 12 bases, leaving 17 bases between the germline ends. The CDR3 nucleotides are TGTGCCAGCGCCGGGGGGGACGGTAAACCCCTCCACTTT. Amino acids: CASAGGDGKPLHF.

In its sample, this clone was seen a few times. V and J are TRBV29-1 and TRBJ1-3; D gene ambiguous. Germline assignment: CDR1 SQVTM and CDR2 ANQGSEA. Trimming took off 7 bases at V and 0 bases at J, with 10 bases between the two ends. The CDR3 has 13 residues. Here the CDR3 reads CSGVGLSGNTIYF. Here the CDR3 DNA reads TGCAGCGGGGTTGGGCTCTCTGGAAACACCATATATTTT.

V and J are TRBV5-1 and TRBJ2-5, with D maybe TRBD1 (5 bases). V lost 0 bases and J lost 2, with 8 bases in between. CDR1 and CDR2 (germline): SGHRS, YFSETQ. There are 14 residues in the CDR3. The CDR3 loop is CASSLEGRQETQYF. CDR3 sequence (DNA): TGCGCCAGCAGCTTGGAGGGGCGACAAGAGACCCAGTACTTC.

The rearrangement links TRBV7-2 to TRBJ1-4; 9 positions agree with TRBD1. The V segment lost 3 bases and the J segment 3 bases; nucleotides outside the gene matches: 2. CDR3 size: 15 residues. Germline values: CDR1 SGHTA, CDR2 FQGNSA. The DNA of the CDR3 is TGTGCCAGCAGCTTCGGGACAGGGCCTAATGAAAAACTGTTTTTT. It translates to CASSFGTGPNEKLFF. Supplemented by reference TRBV7-2 and TRBJ1-4, the full variable domain reads GAGVSQSPSNKVTEKGKDVELRCDPISGHTALYWYRQSLGQGLEFLIYFQGNSAPDKSGLPSDRFSAERTGGSVSTLTIQRTQQEDSAVYLCASSFGTGPNEKLFFGSGTQLSVL.